This T cell receptor beta chain derives from a study of blood T cells in healthy people across ages. Study information: Roughly one uniquely barcoded beta molecule per two T cells was captured.

Points from the study as a whole: Percentage of naive T cells showed a strong correlation with TCR beta diversity. In older individuals, TCR beta diversity per million T cells was lower, falling roughly linearly with age.

A second about 7 to 11 cycle PCR used barcoded and J-beta primers. One entry per CDR3 protein results from TCRdb running MiXCR on the 5' RACE reads. The table has under 2 million distinct CDR3 sequences, about 35% seen once. Germline lookup yields CDR1 SQVTM and CDR2 ANQGSEA. The CDR3 length is 12 residues. V lost 0 bases to trimming and J lost 11 bases, with 13 bases between them. Of note for this clonotype: The antigen is unknown. One base away lies a much larger clone, so this may be a sequencing read error.

Each sample yielded at least 6 micrograms of PBMC total RNA. The chain joins TRBV29-1 to TRBJ2-5, with D possibly being TRBD2 (6 bases). Sequencing used blood. This sequence was found in a woman in her thirties in good health. The CDR3 DNA reads TGCAGCGTTGAAGACCCCCGGAGGGTACAGTACTTC. Its translation is CSVEDPRRVQYF.